This TCR beta chain was identified in a study of CD8 T cells in Susac syndrome. The RNA, about 0.45 to 1 ug, was put through reverse transcription using random hexamers. The immunoSEQ assay covered 54 Vbeta and 13 Jbeta segments for CDR3. MiXCR, run by TCRdb on the immunoSEQ multiplex PCR reads, gives a single entry per CDR3 protein. The sample has approximately 230,000 distinct CDR3 sequences; 93% are singletons. Sequencing of TCR beta drew on CD8+ and CD4+ T cells from blood. Treatment-naive patients with stable or active relapsing-remitting disease served as multiple sclerosis controls. From germline, CDR1 is LGHNA and CDR2 YNFKEQ. The CDR3 contains 16 residues. V shed 4 bases and J shed 3 bases, with 15 bases lying between them.

The origin of this receptor is a human donor with multiple sclerosis. The rearrangement links TRBV4-2 to TRBJ2-2, with D possibly being TRBD2 (6 bases). The sequenced sample was CD4+ T cells from PBMCs. CDR3 bases: TGTGCCAGCAGCCGAGGGGTTTGGGGGGACACCGGGGAGCTGTTTTTT. Translating gives CASSRGVWGDTGELFF.